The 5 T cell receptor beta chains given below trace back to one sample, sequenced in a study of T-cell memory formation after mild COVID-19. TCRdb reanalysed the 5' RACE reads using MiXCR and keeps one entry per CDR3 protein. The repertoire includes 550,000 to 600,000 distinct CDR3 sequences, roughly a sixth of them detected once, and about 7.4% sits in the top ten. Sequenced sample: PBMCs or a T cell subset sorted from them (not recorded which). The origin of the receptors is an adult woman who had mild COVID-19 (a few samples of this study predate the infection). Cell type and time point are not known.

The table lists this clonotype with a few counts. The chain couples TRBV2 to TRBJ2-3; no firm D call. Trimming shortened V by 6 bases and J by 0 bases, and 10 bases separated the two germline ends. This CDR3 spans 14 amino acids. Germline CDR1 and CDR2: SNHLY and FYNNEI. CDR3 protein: CASRPPSSTDTQYF. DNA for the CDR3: TGTGCCAGCAGACCCCCTTCTAGCACAGATACGCAGTATTTT.

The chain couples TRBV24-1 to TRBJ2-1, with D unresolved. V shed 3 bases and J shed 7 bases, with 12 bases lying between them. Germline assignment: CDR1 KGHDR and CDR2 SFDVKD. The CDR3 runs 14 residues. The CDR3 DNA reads TGTGCCACCAGTGATGCGACGGCGATTAATGAGCAGTTCTTC. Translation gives CATSDATAINEQFF.

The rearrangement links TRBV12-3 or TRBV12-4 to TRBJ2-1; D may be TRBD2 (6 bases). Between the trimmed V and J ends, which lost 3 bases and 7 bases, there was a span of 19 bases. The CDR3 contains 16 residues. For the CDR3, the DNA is TGTGCCAGCAGTTTGGTAGGGGACTCGGCGGGGAATGAGCAGTTCTTC. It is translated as CASSLVGDSAGNEQFF.

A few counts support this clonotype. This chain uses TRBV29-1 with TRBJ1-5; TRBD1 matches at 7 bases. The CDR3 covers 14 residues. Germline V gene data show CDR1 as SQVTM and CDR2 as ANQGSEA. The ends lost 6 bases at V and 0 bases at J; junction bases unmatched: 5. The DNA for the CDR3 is TGCAGCGTCTGGGACAGAAATAGCAATCAGCCCCAGCATTTT. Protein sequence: CSVWDRNSNQPQHF.

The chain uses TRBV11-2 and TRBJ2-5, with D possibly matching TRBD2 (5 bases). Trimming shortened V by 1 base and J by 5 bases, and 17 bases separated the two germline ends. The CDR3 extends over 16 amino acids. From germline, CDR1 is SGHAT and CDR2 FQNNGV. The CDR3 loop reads CASSLGGRAVRETQYF. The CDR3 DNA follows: TGTGCCAGCAGCTTAGGAGGGAGAGCGGTCCGGGAGACCCAGTACTTC.